The clone carrying this T cell receptor (beta chain) was counted a single time. Its specificity is unknown. Every single patient, without exception, relapsed after autologous stem cell transplantation, and brentuximab vedotin exposure varied. This sample was taken from a study of PD-1 blockade in classical Hodgkin lymphoma. Study observations and caveats: Patients with a complete response exhibited baseline diversity comparable to newly diagnosed patients. Individuals who commenced nivolumab within less than 1 year of ASCT were excluded. Compared with healthy donors, newly diagnosed patients reportedly showed lower baseline TCR diversity. Causes of the repertoire differences remain undefined, possibly disease activity or prior therapy.

TCRdb's table, derived via immunoSEQ multiplex PCR, lists solely in-frame clones and lacks some. The sample has just under 45,000 clones; about 65% are singletons. This TCR was sampled from a human donor with classical Hodgkin lymphoma. Sample: peripheral blood mononuclear cells (PBMCs), taken before the second cycle of nivolumab.

The CDR3 coding sequence is TGTGCCATCAGTGAGTCATTGGCAGGGGGGACTGAAGCTTTCTTT. It codes for CAISESLAGGTEAFF. This chain uses TRBV10-3 with TRBJ1-1; the match to TRBD1 covers 7 bases. CDR1 and CDR2 from the germline V gene are ENHRY and SYGVKD. After removal of 0 bases from V and 5 bases from J, the junction contained 6 bases not matched to a gene. The CDR3 is made up of 15 amino acids.